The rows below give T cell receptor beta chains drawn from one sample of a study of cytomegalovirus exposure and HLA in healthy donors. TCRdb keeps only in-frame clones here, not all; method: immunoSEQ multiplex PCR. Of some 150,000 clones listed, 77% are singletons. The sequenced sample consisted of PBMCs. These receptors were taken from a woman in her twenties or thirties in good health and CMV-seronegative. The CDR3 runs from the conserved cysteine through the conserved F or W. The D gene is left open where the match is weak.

CASILMPTGGRGYTF,TRBV7-2,TRBJ1-2,TRBD1
CASSMETSGPYNERFF,TRBV19,TRBJ2-1,TRBD2
CASSEPLQGSINEQFF,TRBV6-1,TRBJ2-1,-
CATSRANPLAGHGELFF,TRBV15,TRBJ2-2,TRBD2
CASSRGLAGGGVSYEQYF,TRBV5-4,TRBJ2-7,TRBD2
CASSVTGWNTEAFF,TRBV9,TRBJ1-1,-
CAISEDLGRSEAFF,TRBV10-3,TRBJ1-1,-
CASSELQVRNQPQHF,TRBV2,TRBJ1-5,-
CASSFQNEQFF,TRBV5-6,TRBJ2-1,-
CASSLRDRSTDTQYF,TRBV5-1,TRBJ2-3,TRBD1
CASSEFGAGRARSTEAFF,TRBV2,TRBJ1-1,-
CASSWTSGLSTDTQYF,TRBV27,TRBJ2-3,TRBD2
CASSEAHLTVRYQPQHF,TRBV2,TRBJ1-5,-